The next 29 T cell receptor beta chains were all read from a single sample in a study of blood T cell repertoires in COVID-19. The assay was immunoSEQ multiplex PCR, and TCRdb's table has in-frame clones only and misses some. This table has about 300,000 clones, over 70% appearing once. The sample taken for sequencing was peripheral blood. All receptors derive from a woman between 50 and 59 years old with acute or convalescent COVID-19.

The chain joins TRBV30 to TRBJ2-2; D is ambiguous. Trimming removed 0 bases from V and 4 bases from J, with 6 bases in between. Germline CDR1 is GTSNPN and CDR2 is SVGIG (reference sequence). CDR3 length: 13 amino acids. The CDR3: CAWSVAVTGELFF. The CDR3 DNA reads TGTGCCTGGAGTGTAGCCGTCACCGGGGAGCTGTTTTTT.

A few counts support this clone. V and J are TRBV9 and TRBJ2-1; TRBD1 matches 7 bases. Germline trimming cut 2 bases from V and 7 bases from J; bases unmatched to any gene: 3. This CDR3 is 13 amino acids long. Germline V lookup: CDR1 SGDLS, CDR2 YYNGEE. The CDR3 region has the DNA TGTGCCAGCAGCGTTAAACAGGGGAATGAGCAGTTCTTC. Its translation is CASSVKQGNEQFF.

The chain joins TRBV12-5 to TRBJ1-4; the D gene is possibly TRBD1 (5 bases). Germline lookup yields CDR1 LGHNT and CDR2 FRNRAP. V was pared by 6 bases and J by 5 bases, with 16 bases between. There are 15 residues in the CDR3. CDR3 DNA: TGTGCTAGTGGGCCCGGAGCAGGGTTCAATGAAAAACTGTTTTTT. The encoded protein is CASGPGAGFNEKLFF.

The chain couples TRBV7-8 to TRBJ2-1; 9 bases are shared with TRBD1. Unmatched junction bases numbered 11, after V lost 5 bases and J lost 15 bases. Germline CDR1 is SGHVS and CDR2 is FQNEAQ. This CDR3 is 13 amino acids long. CDR3 sequence: CASSLDRGYFLFF. The CDR3 DNA reads TGTGCCAGCAGCCTCGACAGGGGGTACTTTCTGTTCTTC. The variable domain in full, with the rest retrieved from reference TRBV7-8 and TRBJ2-1, is GAGVSQSPRYKVAKRGQDVALRCDPISGHVSLFWYQQALGQGPEFLTYFQNEAQLDKSGLPSDRFFAERPEGSVSTLKIQRTQQEDSAVYLCASSLDRGYFLFFGPGTRLTVL.

The CDR3 sequence: CASSAIGPRQGDTQYF. The CDR3 DNA sequence: TGTGCCAGCAGTGCCATAGGGCCAAGACAGGGAGATACGCAGTATTTT. V and J are TRBV2 and TRBJ2-3; the match to TRBD1 covers 7 bases. The CDR3 sequence is 16 residues long. V shed 4 bases and J 5 bases; nucleotides not matched to a gene: 12. The V gene's germline CDR1 is SNHLY and CDR2 FYNNEI.

This chain joins TRBV5-1 and TRBJ2-3, with D possibly matching TRBD1 (7 bases). Germline CDR1 reads SGHRS; CDR2 reads YFSETQ. The CDR3 spans 18 residues. The ends were cut back, 3 bases at V and 3 bases at J, with 23 bases in the middle. For the CDR3, the DNA is TGCGCCAGCAGCTGGGCCCCTAGCGAGGGGGCGGGGACAGATACGCAGTATTTT. Its protein product is CASSWAPSEGAGTDTQYF.

The chain employs TRBV10-3 and TRBJ2-1; the D is unclear. The germline gives CDR1 ENHRY, CDR2 SYGVKD. The CDR3 consists of 14 residues. Trimming stripped 7 bases from V and 0 bases from J, with 10 bases between. Here the CDR3 DNA reads TGTGCCATCATGGTCCCCAGCTCCTACAATGAGCAGTTCTTC. It specifies CAIMVPSSYNEQFF.

This chain's CDR3 is CASSYTGSGEETQYF. DNA of the CDR3: TGTGCCAGCAGCTACACCGGATCCGGGGAAGAGACCCAGTACTTC. The chain joins TRBV11-2 to TRBJ2-5, with a weak D call TRBD2 (5 bases). The germline V gene has CDR1 SGHAT and CDR2 FQNNGV. Trimming cost V 4 bases and J 3 bases, with 15 bases left between them. This CDR3 region has 15 residues. The full variable domain, its missing parts supplied by reference TRBV11-2 and TRBJ2-5, is EAGVAQSPRYKIIEKRQSVAFWCNPISGHATLYWYQQILGQGPKLLIQFQNNGVVDDSQLPKDRFSAERLKGVDSTLKIQPAKLEDSAVYLCASSYTGSGEETQYFGPGTRLLVL.

CDR3: CASSLGSISGANVLTF. In DNA form, the CDR3 reads TGTGCCAGCAGCTTGGGGAGCATCTCTGGGGCCAACGTCCTGACTTTC. The chain recombines TRBV5-6 with TRBJ2-6; D is undetermined. CDR3 length equals 16 residues. Per germline, CDR1 SGHDT and CDR2 YYEEEE. Trimming removed 0 bases at V and 0 bases at J, with 7 bases between.

The chain has TRBV7-2 and TRBJ2-7, with 9 bases identical to TRBD1. The CDR3 is made up of 16 amino acids. The V gene end was trimmed by 1 base and the J gene end by 3 bases; junction bases not matched to a gene: 7. Germline V gene lookup returns CDR1 SGHTA and CDR2 FQGNSA. The CDR3 loop is CASSLEAPGQGYEQYF. The CDR3 DNA sequence: TGTGCCAGCAGCTTAGAGGCACCGGGACAGGGCTACGAGCAGTACTTC.

A few counts support this clone. The V call is TRBV6-2 or TRBV6-3, the J call TRBJ1-5; D might be TRBD1 (6 bases). V lost 4 bases to trimming and J lost 4 bases, with 11 bases between them. CDR1 is MNHEY, CDR2 SVGEGT, per germline. The CDR3 is 14 amino acids. The CDR3 region has the DNA TGTGCCAGCAGTTCAGGGGTCAGGAATCAGCCCCAGCATTTT. This encodes CASSSGVRNQPQHF.

The chain is built from TRBV27 and TRBJ2-7, with 10 bases fitting TRBD1. The CDR3 length is 15 residues. The junction had 4 bases not matched to a gene; V was cut back by 4 bases and J by 1 base. CDR1 MNHEY and CDR2 SMNVEV come from the germline V gene (reference sequence). As DNA, the CDR3 is TGTGCCAGCAGTTACGGGACAGGGGTTTCCTACGAGCAGTACTTC. Amino acid sequence: CASSYGTGVSYEQYF.

This clone was detected only a few times. J is TRBJ1-4 and V is TRBV12-3 or TRBV12-4; D call uncertain. The CDR3 totals 13 residues. V was clipped by 5 bases and J by 14 bases, with 18 bases between them. CDR3: CASSRTESGRLFF. The DNA of the CDR3 is TGTGCCAGCAGTCGGACGGAGAGCGGGCGTCTGTTTTTT.

The V call is TRBV3-1 (or the pseudogene TRBV3-2), the J call TRBJ2-5, with a tentative D call TRBD2 (6 bases). The CDR3 consists of 18 residues. Trimming took 5 bases from V and 2 from J, leaving 24 bases between them. Germline V lookup: CDR1 LGHDT, CDR2 YNNKEL (reference sequence). The CDR3 DNA reads as TGTGCCAGCAGCTATCGGGCCACCTGGCGGGGCCAACAAGAGACCCAGTACTTC. Protein product: CASSYRATWRGQQETQYF.

V usage is TRBV27 and J usage is TRBJ1-5; no clear D. V was clipped by 8 bases and J by 6 bases, with 17 bases between them. Germline V lookup: CDR1 MNHEY, CDR2 SMNVEV (reference sequence). The CDR3 extends over 14 amino acids. Here the CDR3 DNA reads TGTGCCAGCCATGAGGGAATTGCTGGTCAGCCCCAGCATTTT. Its protein product is CASHEGIAGQPQHF.

J is TRBJ2-7 and V is TRBV24-1; a weak D match, TRBD2 (6 bases). Germline V gives CDR1 KGHDR, CDR2 SFDVKD. Deletions cut 9 bases from V and 4 bases from J, with 12 bases between. The CDR3 has 12 amino acids. This chain's CDR3 is CATDVGRYEQYV. The CDR3 DNA reads as TGTGCCACCGACGTGGGGAGGTACGAGCAGTACGTC.

This clone was seen only a few times. This chain joins TRBV30 and TRBJ2-7; maybe TRBD2 (5 bases). Germline CDR1 and CDR2: GTSNPN and SVGIG (reference sequence). With 6 bases removed from V and 4 bases from J, the gap between germline ends came to 13 bases. This CDR3 is built from 12 residues. In DNA form, the CDR3 reads TGTGCCTGTAACGGGATGAATTACGAGCAGTACTTC. Amino acids: CACNGMNYEQYF.

The genes are TRBV11-2 and TRBJ1-1; D gene ambiguous. V was pared by 5 bases and J by 1 base, with 11 bases between. This CDR3 comprises 14 residues. Germline V gene sequence: CDR1 SGHAT, CDR2 FQNNGV. Here the CDR3 reads CASSPLRGNTEAFF. The CDR3 DNA reads as TGTGCCAGCAGCCCGCTCCGGGGGAACACTGAAGCTTTCTTT.

This chain joins TRBV3-1 (or the pseudogene TRBV3-2) and TRBJ1-1, with 7 bases that match TRBD1. The CDR3 extends over 13 amino acids. The germline V gene encodes CDR1 LGHDT and CDR2 YNNKEL (reference sequence). The V gene end was trimmed by 5 bases and the J gene end by 8 bases; junction bases not matched to a gene: 8. The CDR3 DNA sequence: TGTGCCAGCAGCTTTGTAGGGACAGACGAAGCTTTCTTT. The encoded protein is CASSFVGTDEAFF.

The chain carries TRBV14 and TRBJ2-2; D might be TRBD1 (6 bases). V dropped 4 bases and J dropped 4 bases, with 13 bases sitting between them. Looked up from germline, CDR1 is SGHDN and CDR2 is FVKESK. This CDR3 is 15 amino acids long. This chain's CDR3 is CASSPDRRSTGELFF. Written as DNA, the CDR3 is TGTGCCAGCAGCCCGGACAGAAGGAGCACCGGGGAGCTGTTTTTT.

V gene TRBV29-1 combines with J gene TRBJ2-6, with D maybe TRBD1 (6 bases). V lost 7 bases, J lost 0 bases, and 10 bases lay in between. The germline CDR1 and CDR2 sequences are SQVTM and ANQGSEA. The CDR3 is 14 amino acids. The CDR3 DNA sequence: TGCAGCGCCCAGGGGCGCTCTGGGGCCAACGTCCTGACTTTC. It yields the protein CSAQGRSGANVLTF.

The gene calls are TRBV18 and TRBJ1-1; D gene unclear. Germline lookup yields CDR1 KGHSH and CDR2 LQKENI. This CDR3 region has 13 residues. V lost 6 bases, J lost 8 bases, and 16 bases lay in between. The CDR3: CASSIGVREEAFF. The DNA of the CDR3 is TGTGCCAGCTCGATCGGGGTGCGGGAGGAAGCTTTCTTT. Together with reference TRBV18 and TRBJ1-1, the CDR3 gives the full variable domain: NAGVMQNPRHLVRRRGQEARLRCSPMKGHSHVYWYRQLPEEGLKFMVYLQKENIIDESGMPKERFSAEFPKEGPSILRIQQVVRGDSAAYFCASSIGVREEAFFGQGTRLTVV.

This chain joins TRBV3-1 (or the pseudogene TRBV3-2) and TRBJ2-2, with TRBD1 identical over 9 bases. The CDR3 totals 15 residues. Looked up from germline, CDR1 is LGHDT and CDR2 is YNNKEL (reference sequence). The ends lost 2 bases at V and 6 bases at J; junction bases unmatched: 4. The CDR3 loop is CASSQNDRGSGELFF. CDR3 in DNA: TGTGCCAGCAGCCAAAACGACAGGGGGTCCGGGGAGCTGTTTTTT.

V is TRBV7-2 and J is TRBJ1-4; the D is unclear. Looked up from germline, CDR1 is SGHTA and CDR2 is FQGNSA. The CDR3 is 13 amino acids. V was trimmed by 2 bases and J by 4 bases, leaving 5 bases between them. This chain's CDR3 is CASSLRFNEKLFF. The DNA of the CDR3 is TGTGCCAGCAGCTTACGGTTTAATGAAAAACTGTTTTTT.

The chain recombines TRBV30 with TRBJ1-4; D unclear. Germline CDR1 is GTSNPN and CDR2 is SVGIG (reference sequence). This CDR3 spans 14 amino acids. With 4 bases removed from V and 8 bases from J, the gap between germline ends came to 17 bases. CDR3 in amino acids: CAWTPGEWSEKLFF. In nucleotides, the CDR3 is TGTGCCTGGACGCCCGGGGAATGGTCAGAAAAACTGTTTTTT.

The chain has TRBV2 and TRBJ2-2; D is undetermined. Per the germline V gene, CDR1 is SNHLY and CDR2 is FYNNEI. With 6 bases removed from V and 0 bases from J, the gap between germline ends came to 8 bases. The CDR3 runs to 14 residues. As DNA, the CDR3 is TGTGCCAGCAGGAAAGACTCGAACACCGGGGAGCTGTTTTTT. As protein: CASRKDSNTGELFF.

The V and J genes are TRBV7-9 and TRBJ1-5, with D unresolved. V lost 0 bases and J lost 8, with 20 bases in between. The CDR3 is 17 amino acids. Germline CDR1 reads SEHNR; CDR2 reads FQNEAQ (reference sequence). The CDR3 loop is CASSLAGPGGSSEPQHF. In DNA form, the CDR3 reads TGTGCCAGCAGCTTAGCCGGGCCAGGAGGTTCATCGGAGCCCCAGCATTTT. Filled out from reference TRBV7-9 and TRBJ1-5, the complete variable domain reads DTGVSQNPRHKITKRGQNVTFRCDPISEHNRLYWYRQTLGQGPEFLTYFQNEAQLEKSRLLSDRFSAERPKGSFSTLEIQRTEQGDSAMYLCASSLAGPGGSSEPQHFGDGTRLSIL.

The V gene is TRBV5-1, the J gene TRBJ1-6; no clear D gene. The CDR3 runs to 16 residues. Trimming cost V 4 bases and J 7 bases, with 18 bases left between them. Germline CDR1 SGHRS, CDR2 YFSETQ. CDR3 residues: CASSRTGVGQNSPLHF. The CDR3 nucleotides are TGCGCCAGCAGCCGGACTGGGGTCGGCCAAAATTCACCCCTCCACTTT.

The gene calls are TRBV10-3 and TRBJ2-3; a possible D gene is TRBD2 (5 bases). In germline, CDR1 is ENHRY, CDR2 SYGVKD. This CDR3 comprises 12 residues. Trimming shortened V by 8 bases and J by 5 bases, and 11 bases separated the two germline ends. The CDR3 reads CAIRSEEDTQYF. DNA for the CDR3: TGTGCCATCCGTAGCGAGGAAGATACGCAGTATTTT.